These 17 T cell receptor beta chains were all obtained from the same sample, sequenced in a study of cytomegalovirus exposure and HLA in healthy donors. Primers: 60 Vbeta forward and 13 Jbeta reverse. Repertoires were generated with immunoSEQ multiplex PCR, while TCRdb's copy carries only in-frame clones and drops some. Of 190,000 or so clones listed, about four fifths are singletons. Material for sequencing was PBMCs. Receptor source: a woman aged 45-65 years in good health and CMV-seropositive.

The V gene is TRBV6-1, the J gene TRBJ1-5; the D is unclear. The CDR3 covers 14 residues. From germline, CDR1 is MNHNS and CDR2 SASEGT. V was pared by 5 bases and J by 4 bases, with 12 bases between. CDR3 sequence reads: CASSKPPRNQPQHF. The CDR3 DNA is TGTGCCAGCAGTAAGCCACCCCGAAATCAGCCCCAGCATTTT.

This chain uses TRBV7-2 with TRBJ2-3; D is possibly TRBD1 (6 bases). The CDR3 has 16 residues. Germline V gives CDR1 SGHTA, CDR2 FQGNSA. Trimming shortened V by 5 bases and J by 1 base, and 16 bases separated the two germline ends. The CDR3 region is CASSETGFFGTDTQYF. In DNA, the CDR3 is TGTGCCAGCAGCGAAACAGGGTTTTTCGGCACAGATACGCAGTATTTT.

V usage is TRBV6-6 and J usage is TRBJ2-5; D unresolved. V lost 2 bases, J lost 2 bases, and 6 bases lay in between. The germline gives CDR1 MNHNY, CDR2 SVGAGI (reference sequence). The CDR3 totals 13 residues. In nucleotides, the CDR3 is TGTGCCAGCAGTTACCGCAGACAAGAGACCCAGTACTTC. Translating gives CASSYRRQETQYF.

This chain joins TRBV19 and TRBJ1-4; D is uncertain. The germline V and J ends were trimmed by 3 bases and 0 bases, with 8 bases remaining between them. The CDR3 loop spans 15 amino acids. Germline CDR1 LNHDA, CDR2 SQIVND (reference sequence). Here the CDR3 DNA reads TGTGCCAGTAGTATTGTAACAGCAACTAATGAAAAACTGTTTTTT. Encoded protein: CASSIVTATNEKLFF. Using reference TRBV19 and TRBJ1-4 for the parts outside the CDR3, the full variable domain is DGGITQSPKYLFRKEGQNVTLSCEQNLNHDAMYWYRQDPGQGLRLIYYSQIVNDFQKGDIAEGYSVSREKKESFPLTVTSAQKNPTAFYLCASSIVTATNEKLFFGSGTQLSVL.

This clone was detected a few times. The chain has TRBV7-9 and TRBJ2-1; D remains unclear. V lost 1 base to trimming and J lost 6 bases, with 10 bases between them. Per the germline V gene, CDR1 is SEHNR and CDR2 is FQNEAQ (reference sequence). The CDR3 is made up of 14 amino acids. The CDR3 DNA follows: TGTGCCAGCAGCTTAGGAGGCTTTGCCAATGAGCAGTTCTTC. Encoded protein: CASSLGGFANEQFF.

The rearrangement joins TRBV5-1 to TRBJ2-7; 7 nucleotides line up with TRBD1. This CDR3 region has 14 residues. Germline CDR1 SGHRS, CDR2 YFSETQ. The V and J ends lost 0 bases and 3 bases, in that order; junction bases with no gene match: 3. The CDR3 nucleotides are TGCGCCAGCAGCTTGGGGACAGGAGGCTACGAGCAGTACTTC. Encoded protein: CASSLGTGGYEQYF.

CDR3 DNA sequence: TGTGCCAGCAGTCTACAGCTAATCCCTGGGGCCAACGTCCTGACTTTC. It yields the protein CASSLQLIPGANVLTF. The chain has TRBV7-8 and TRBJ2-6; D is unresolved. V was clipped by 6 bases and J by 2 bases, with 14 bases between them. The germline V gene encodes CDR1 SGHVS and CDR2 FQNEAQ. This CDR3 is 16 amino acids long.

The chain joins TRBV11-2 to TRBJ2-5; maybe TRBD2 (5 bases). The CDR3 consists of 17 residues. V gave up 5 bases and J gave up 4 bases, with 23 bases separating them. Germline V lookup: CDR1 SGHAT, CDR2 FQNNGV. The CDR3 DNA follows: TGTGCCAGCAGCCAACGGTGGAAGAGCGGCGGCCCAGAGACCCAGTACTTC. This sequence encodes CASSQRWKSGGPETQYF.

This chain uses TRBV7-3 with TRBJ1-2; the match to TRBD1 covers 10 bases. CDR1 and CDR2 from the germline V gene are SGHTA and FQGTGA. The trim removed 5 bases at V and 10 bases at J, leaving 7 bases unmatched. CDR3 length: 13 residues. The CDR3 loop reads CASSDTGTGDYTF. CDR3 bases: TGTGCCAGCAGCGACACCGGGACAGGGGACTACACCTTC.

The rearrangement joins TRBV6-1 to TRBJ2-7; 7 bases are a match to TRBD1. The ends lost 0 bases at V and 0 bases at J; junction bases unmatched: 5. The CDR3 runs to 16 residues. CDR1 and CDR2 (germline): MNHNS, SASEGT. The CDR3 DNA sequence: TGTGCCAGCAGTGAAGCCGACAGGGCGTCCTCCTACGAGCAGTACTTC. This codes for CASSEADRASSYEQYF.

V usage is TRBV5-1 and J usage is TRBJ2-7; D unresolved. Trimming removed 0 bases from V and 1 base from J, with 5 bases in between. Germline loops: CDR1 SGHRS, CDR2 YFSETQ. The CDR3 is made up of 13 amino acids. Written as DNA, the CDR3 is TGCGCCAGCAGCTTGGCCAGTTCCTACGAGCAGTACTTC. It specifies CASSLASSYEQYF.

The chain carries TRBV6-1 and TRBJ1-2; D gene unclear. V lost 4 bases to trimming and J lost 2 bases, with 2 bases between them. Germline values: CDR1 MNHNS, CDR2 SASEGT. The CDR3 extends over 11 amino acids. The CDR3 here is CASSANYGYTF. DNA of the CDR3: TGTGCCAGCAGTGCAAACTATGGCTACACCTTC.

J is TRBJ2-1 and V is TRBV6-5; 8 positions match TRBD1. Losses at the gene ends were 6 bases for V and 6 bases for J; bases not matched to a gene: 4. CDR3 length: 13 amino acids. Germline values: CDR1 MNHEY, CDR2 SVGAGI. The CDR3 DNA is TGTGCCAGCAGCCGCGGACAGGGCAATGAGCAGTTCTTC. Amino acids: CASSRGQGNEQFF.

CDR3 protein: CASSLGRLYNEQFF. The CDR3 nucleotides are TGTGCCAGCAGCTTAGGCCGACTCTACAATGAGCAGTTCTTC. The chain has TRBV7-2 and TRBJ2-1; D is ambiguous. The CDR3 runs to 14 residues. The germline gives CDR1 SGHTA, CDR2 FQGNSA. Between the trimmed V and J ends, which lost 1 base and 3 bases, there was a span of 7 bases.

The rearrangement links TRBV19 to TRBJ2-3; the D is unclear. Trimming removed 3 bases from V and 1 base from J, with 11 bases in between. The CDR3 loop spans 15 amino acids. The germline CDR1 and CDR2 sequences are LNHDA and SQIVND (reference sequence). The CDR3 spells CASSISVSGTDTQYF. CDR3 nucleotide sequence: TGTGCCAGTAGTATTTCCGTGTCGGGCACAGATACGCAGTATTTT.

The genes are TRBV18 and TRBJ2-7; TRBD2 might be the D (6 bases). This CDR3 is 13 amino acids long. The germline CDR1 and CDR2 sequences are KGHSH and LQKENI. V dropped 0 bases and J dropped 6 bases, with 9 bases sitting between them. This CDR3 reads CASSPPYGSEQYF. CDR3 coding DNA: TGTGCCAGCTCACCACCTTACGGGAGCGAGCAGTACTTC.

This clone has a handful of counts. The genes are TRBV5-1 and TRBJ2-1, with a weak D call TRBD2 (6 bases). Germline V gene lookup returns CDR1 SGHRS and CDR2 YFSETQ. The length of the CDR3 is 14 residues. The V gene lost 6 bases and the J gene lost 1 base, with 11 bases spanning the gap. The CDR3 DNA reads as TGCGCCAGCACTCTTGCGGGGTCCTACAATGAGCAGTTCTTC. Its protein is CASTLAGSYNEQFF.